This T cell receptor beta chain comes out of a study of T cell responses to AZD1222 COVID-19 vaccine. General study findings and limits: Vaccine-related CD4 TCRs covered spike, predominating at 160-218 and 743-854. Spike-specific TCR breadth and depth went up after people got two AZD1222 doses. Per reports, nearly half of all spike-specific TCRs target regions that are unmutated in variants. Repertoires were sampled only after the peak T cell response.

Points on this clone: Its antigen is not identified.

The length of the CDR3 is 15 residues. From germline, CDR1 is LNHNV and CDR2 YYDKDF (reference sequence). The V end was cut by 0 bases, the J end by 0 bases, with 6 bases between. Assay: immunoSEQ multiplex PCR; the TCRdb copy retains only in-frame clones and omits some. The sample carries approximately 140,000 clones, roughly nine tenths recorded once. This sequence joins TRBV15 and TRBJ1-5; D call uncertain. The sequence was obtained from an adult in good health. The sequencing used peripheral blood, collected on day 0 of AZD1222 vaccination. The CDR3 DNA reads TGTGCCACCAGCAGAGACAGGTATAGCAATCAGCCCCAGCATTTT. Translating it yields CATSRDRYSNQPQHF.